This TCR beta chain was observed in a study of immunodeficiency (dated 2019 in TCRdb). Some background on the complete study: The repertoires were analyzed to search for VDJ recombination defects and oligoclonality. What the work shows at the level of the full study, not this receptor alone: In the entropy comparisons of patients versus healthy controls, patients were shown as n=3 (open circles), and an effect on thymic development was only suggested as possible. Based on top-100 and total clonotype frequencies, severe oligoclonality was found in patient CD8+ T cells but not in patient CD4+ T cells. Restricted TRB V-J pairing and lower productive entropy were observed in patient CD8+ T cells compared with control CD8+ T cells.

The germline V gene (reference sequence) provides CDR1 LNHDA and CDR2 SQIVND. V was cut back by 5 bases and J by 4 bases, leaving a gap of 14 bases between them. Spanning cysteine to phenylalanine, the CDR3 consists of 14 amino acids. Just CDR3 DNA is preserved here, 42 bases in frame from base 1. Genomic DNA was extracted using the QIAamp DNA Blood Mini Kit and was submitted for immunoSEQ repertoire analysis. A standard quantity of genomic DNA template was used for amplification of CDR3 regions by multiplex PCR. PCR products were sequenced on an Illumina platform. The study's processing was this. Alignment of sequences was done against a reference, and the V, D and J gene definitions came from IMGT. Closely related sequences were merged by a nearest-neighbor clustering algorithm so that PCR and sequencing errors were removed. V, D and J usage in productive unique and total sequences was analyzed using ImmunoSEQ Analyzer tools and R version 3.6.1. Drawn from immuneACCESS, this table holds only the in-frame rearrangements with V and J called that TCRdb kept. Clones are partly lost; checked studies trace under half to an unresolved V gene and leave the rest unexplained. The D gene and trimming were derived from the DNA, and the V and J assignments and clone size from that table. The table for this sample lists around 1,000 clones; about 93% of them were counted only once. Roughly 1.5% of the sample is held by the ten biggest clonotypes.

Before TCR sequencing, CD3+CD8+ T cells were sorted from fresh PBMCs. About this clone: This clone's antigen is unknown. Per-base quality was not reported, and no clone a single base away is much larger than it.

Sample: CD8+ T cells from blood. The rearrangement joined TRBV19 to TRBJ1-2, and possibly TRBD1, on 6 matching bases. The receptor was isolated from a female donor. The encoded CDR3 is CASSAPGAGYGYTF. DNA sequence: TGTGCCAGTAGTGCTCCAGGGGCTGGCTATGGCTACACCTTC.